This T cell receptor (beta chain) was recorded in a study of Graves' ophthalmopathy and Graves' hyperthyroidism. This clonotype was picked up many times. Antigen: not known. RNA transcripts served as template for amplifying TCR beta CDR3 sequences. First-round RT-PCR employed HTBI primers, with a second-round multiplex PCR after it. TCRdb re-derived calls from the multiplex PCR reads in MiXCR, one entry per CDR3 protein. This sample has roughly 500,000 distinct CDR3 sequences, with around 15% found just once. CDR3 length equals 14 residues. Germline-derived CDR1 and CDR2 are GTSNPN and SVGIG (reference sequence). V lost 0 bases and J lost 5; bases outside the gene matches: 6. Points from the study as a whole: The model predicted ophthalmopathy progression with roughly 70% sensitivity and around 72% specificity.

The V and J genes are TRBV30 and TRBJ2-5, with TRBD1 matching over 7 bases. The sequencing input was blood. The TCR sequence derives from a woman between 25 and 40 years old with Graves' ophthalmopathy. CDR3 DNA: TGTGCCTGGAGTGTACGAGGGGGCGGGGAGACCCAGTACTTC. Encoded protein: CAWSVRGGGETQYF.